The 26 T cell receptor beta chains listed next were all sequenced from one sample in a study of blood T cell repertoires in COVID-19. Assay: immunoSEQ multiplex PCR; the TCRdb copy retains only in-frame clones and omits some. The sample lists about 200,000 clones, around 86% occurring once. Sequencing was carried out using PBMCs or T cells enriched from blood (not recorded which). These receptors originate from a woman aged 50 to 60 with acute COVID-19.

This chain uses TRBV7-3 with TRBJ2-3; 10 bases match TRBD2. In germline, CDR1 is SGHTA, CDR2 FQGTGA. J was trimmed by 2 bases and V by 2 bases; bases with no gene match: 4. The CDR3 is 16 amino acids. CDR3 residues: CASSLGLAGVTDTQYF. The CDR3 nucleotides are TGTGCCAGCAGCTTAGGCCTAGCGGGGGTCACAGATACGCAGTATTTT.

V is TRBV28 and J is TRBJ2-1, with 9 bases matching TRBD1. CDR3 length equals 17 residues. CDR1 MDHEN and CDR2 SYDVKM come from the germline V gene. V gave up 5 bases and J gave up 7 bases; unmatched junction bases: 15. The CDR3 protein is CASSQSGTGTPGNEQFF. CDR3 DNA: TGTGCCAGCAGTCAGTCCGGGACAGGGACCCCTGGAAATGAGCAGTTCTTC. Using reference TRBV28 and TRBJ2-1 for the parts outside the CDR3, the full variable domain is DVKVTQSSRYLVKRTGEKVFLECVQDMDHENMFWYRQDPGLGLRLIYFSYDVKMKEKGDIPEGYSVSREKKERFSLILESASTNQTSMYLCASSQSGTGTPGNEQFFGPGTRLTVL.

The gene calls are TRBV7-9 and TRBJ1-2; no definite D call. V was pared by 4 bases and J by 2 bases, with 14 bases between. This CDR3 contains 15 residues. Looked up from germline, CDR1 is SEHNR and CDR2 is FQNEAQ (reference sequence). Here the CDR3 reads CASSSGSGSNYGYTF. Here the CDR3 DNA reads TGTGCCAGCAGCTCGGGGTCGGGATCCAACTATGGCTACACCTTC.

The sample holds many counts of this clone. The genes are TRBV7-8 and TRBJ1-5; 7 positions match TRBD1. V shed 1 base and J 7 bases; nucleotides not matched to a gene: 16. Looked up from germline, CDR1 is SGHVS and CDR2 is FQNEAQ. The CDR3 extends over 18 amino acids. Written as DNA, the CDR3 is TGTGCCAGCAGCTTAGAGATCCGCGGGTCAGGGGGAAGGCAGCCCCAGCATTTT. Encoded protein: CASSLEIRGSGGRQPQHF.

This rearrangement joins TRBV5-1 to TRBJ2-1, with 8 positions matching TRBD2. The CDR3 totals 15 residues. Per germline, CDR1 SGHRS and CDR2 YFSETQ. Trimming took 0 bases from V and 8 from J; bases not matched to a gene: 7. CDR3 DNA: TGCGCCAGCAGCTTGGTACTAGCGGCTGGCGATGAGCAGTTCTTC. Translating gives CASSLVLAAGDEQFF. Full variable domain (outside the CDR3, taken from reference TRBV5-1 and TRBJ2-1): KAGVTQTPRYLIKTRGQQVTLSCSPISGHRSVSWYQQTPGQGLQFLFEYFSETQRNKGNFPGRFSGRQFSNSRSEMNVSTLELGDSALYLCASSLVLAAGDEQFFGPGTRLTVL.

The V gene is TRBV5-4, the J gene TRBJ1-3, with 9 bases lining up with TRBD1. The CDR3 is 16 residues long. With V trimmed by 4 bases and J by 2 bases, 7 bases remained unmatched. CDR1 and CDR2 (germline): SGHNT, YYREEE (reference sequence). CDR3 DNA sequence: TGTGCCAGCAGCCGGGACAGGGAAAGGGCTGGAAACACCATATATTTT. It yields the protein CASSRDRERAGNTIYF.

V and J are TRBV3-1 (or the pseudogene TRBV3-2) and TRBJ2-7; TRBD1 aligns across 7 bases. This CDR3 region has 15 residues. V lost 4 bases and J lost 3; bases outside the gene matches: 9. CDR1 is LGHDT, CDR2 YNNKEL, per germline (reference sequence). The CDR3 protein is CASSLRTGDIYEQYF. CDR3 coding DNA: TGTGCCAGCAGCCTAAGGACAGGTGATATCTACGAGCAGTACTTC.

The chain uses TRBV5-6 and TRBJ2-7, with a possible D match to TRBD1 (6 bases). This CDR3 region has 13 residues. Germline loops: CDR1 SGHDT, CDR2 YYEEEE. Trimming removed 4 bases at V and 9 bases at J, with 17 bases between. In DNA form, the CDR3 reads TGTGCCAGCAGCCCCTACGGACAGTTTCCGCAGTACTTC. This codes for CASSPYGQFPQYF. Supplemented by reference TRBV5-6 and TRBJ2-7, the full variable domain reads DAGVTQSPTHLIKTRGQQVTLRCSPKSGHDTVSWYQQALGQGPQFIFQYYEEEERQRGNFPDRFSGHQFPNYSSELNVNALLLGDSALYLCASSPYGQFPQYFGPGTRLTVT.

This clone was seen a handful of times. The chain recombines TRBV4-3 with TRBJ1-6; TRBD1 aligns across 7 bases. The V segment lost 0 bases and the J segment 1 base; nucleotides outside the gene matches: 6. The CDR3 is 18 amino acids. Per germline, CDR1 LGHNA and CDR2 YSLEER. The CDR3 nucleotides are TGCGCCAGCAGCCAAGAGGCACAGGGGAGGTCCTATAATTCACCCCTCCACTTT. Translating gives CASSQEAQGRSYNSPLHF.

The chain's CDR3 is CASSQDSLAGGYYNEQFF. CDR3 bases: TGTGCCAGCAGCCAAGATTCTCTAGCGGGAGGGTACTACAATGAGCAGTTCTTC. The chain has TRBV3-1 (or the pseudogene TRBV3-2) and TRBJ2-1; TRBD2 matches 12 bases. Trimming took 0 bases from V and 3 from J; bases not matched to a gene: 6. This CDR3 has 18 residues. Germline V lookup: CDR1 LGHDT, CDR2 YNNKEL (reference sequence).

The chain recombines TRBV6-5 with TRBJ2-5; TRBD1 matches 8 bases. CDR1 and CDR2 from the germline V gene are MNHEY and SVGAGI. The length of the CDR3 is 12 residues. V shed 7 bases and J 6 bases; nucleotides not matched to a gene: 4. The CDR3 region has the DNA TGTGCCAGCATCGGGGACAGGAAGACCCAGTACTTC. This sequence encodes CASIGDRKTQYF.

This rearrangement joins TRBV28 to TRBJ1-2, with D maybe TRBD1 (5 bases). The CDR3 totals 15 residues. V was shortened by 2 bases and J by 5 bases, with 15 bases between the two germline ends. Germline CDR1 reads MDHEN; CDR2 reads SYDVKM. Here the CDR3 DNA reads TGTGCCAGCAGTTTAAGGGACTGGACGGGATATGGCTACACCTTC. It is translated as CASSLRDWTGYGYTF.

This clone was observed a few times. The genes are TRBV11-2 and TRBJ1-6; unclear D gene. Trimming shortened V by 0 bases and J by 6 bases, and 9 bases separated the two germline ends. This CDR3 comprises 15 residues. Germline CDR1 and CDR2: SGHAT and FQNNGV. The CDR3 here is CASSLEPQTNSPLHF. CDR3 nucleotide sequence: TGTGCCAGCAGCTTAGAGCCACAAACTAATTCACCCCTCCACTTT.

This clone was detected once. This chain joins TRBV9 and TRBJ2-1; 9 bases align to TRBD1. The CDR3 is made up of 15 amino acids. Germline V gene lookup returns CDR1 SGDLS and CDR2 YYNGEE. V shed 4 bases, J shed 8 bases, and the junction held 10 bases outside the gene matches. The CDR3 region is CASSQDRGGWDEQFF. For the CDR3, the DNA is TGTGCCAGCAGCCAGGACAGGGGTGGCTGGGATGAGCAGTTCTTC.

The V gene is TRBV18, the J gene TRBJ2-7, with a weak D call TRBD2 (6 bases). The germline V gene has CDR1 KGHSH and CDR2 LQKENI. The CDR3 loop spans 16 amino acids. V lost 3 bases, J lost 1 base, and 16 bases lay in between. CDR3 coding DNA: TGTGCCAGCTCACCCCCCGAAGGCGGGGATTCCTACGAGCAGTACTTC. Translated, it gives CASSPPEGGDSYEQYF.

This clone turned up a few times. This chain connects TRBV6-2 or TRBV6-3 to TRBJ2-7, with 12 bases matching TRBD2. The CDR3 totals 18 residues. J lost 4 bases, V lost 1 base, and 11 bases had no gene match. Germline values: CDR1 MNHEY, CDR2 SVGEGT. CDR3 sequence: CASSYLTSGGSLQYEQYF. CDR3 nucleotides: TGTGCCAGCAGTTACTTGACTAGCGGGGGCTCCCTTCAATACGAGCAGTACTTC.

The CDR3 loop reads CASSTGDPPEQYF. In DNA, the CDR3 is TGTGCCAGCAGCACAGGGGACCCCCCCGAGCAGTACTTC. The chain combines TRBV11-3 with TRBJ2-7; TRBD1 aligns across 7 bases. The V and J ends lost 5 bases and 6 bases, in that order; junction bases with no gene match: 7. CDR1 is SGHNT and CDR2 is YENEEA in the germline V gene. The CDR3 has 13 amino acids.

CDR3: CASSETSGRYNEQFF. DNA for the CDR3: TGTGCCAGCAGCGAAACTAGCGGCCGCTACAATGAGCAGTTCTTC. The gene calls are TRBV7-3 and TRBJ2-1; 8 nucleotides match TRBD2. The germline V gene has CDR1 SGHTA and CDR2 FQGTGA. The J segment lost 3 bases and the V segment lost 5 bases, leaving 6 bases of the junction unmatched. CDR3 length equals 15 residues.

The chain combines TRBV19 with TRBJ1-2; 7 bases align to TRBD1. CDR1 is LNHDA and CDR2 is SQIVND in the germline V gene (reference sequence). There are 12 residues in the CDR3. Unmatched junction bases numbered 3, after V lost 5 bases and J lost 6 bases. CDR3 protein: CASSEQGDGYTF. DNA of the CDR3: TGTGCCAGTAGTGAGCAGGGGGATGGCTACACCTTC.

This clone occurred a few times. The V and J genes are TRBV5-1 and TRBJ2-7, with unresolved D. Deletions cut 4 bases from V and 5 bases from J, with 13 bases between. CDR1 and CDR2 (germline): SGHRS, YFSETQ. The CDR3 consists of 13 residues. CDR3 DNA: TGCGCCAGCAGCAACCTAGTCAACGACGAGCAGTACTTC. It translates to CASSNLVNDEQYF. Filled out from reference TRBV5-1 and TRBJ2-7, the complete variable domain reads KAGVTQTPRYLIKTRGQQVTLSCSPISGHRSVSWYQQTPGQGLQFLFEYFSETQRNKGNFPGRFSGRQFSNSRSEMNVSTLELGDSALYLCASSNLVNDEQYFGPGTRLTVT.

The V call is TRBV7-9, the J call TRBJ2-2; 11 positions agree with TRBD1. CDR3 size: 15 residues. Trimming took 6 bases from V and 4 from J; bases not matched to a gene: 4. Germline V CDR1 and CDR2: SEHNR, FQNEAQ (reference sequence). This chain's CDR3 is CASSSGTGGTGELFF. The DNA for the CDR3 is TGTGCCAGCAGTTCCGGGACAGGGGGCACCGGGGAGCTGTTTTTT.

The CDR3: CASSSRGVPNQPQHF. In nucleotides, the CDR3 is TGTGCCAGTTCCTCCAGGGGGGTACCCAATCAGCCCCAGCATTTT. V and J are TRBV19 and TRBJ1-5, with TRBD1 identical over 7 bases. Germline assignment: CDR1 LNHDA and CDR2 SQIVND (reference sequence). Losses at the gene ends were 8 bases for V and 3 bases for J; bases not matched to a gene: 10. The CDR3 covers 15 residues.

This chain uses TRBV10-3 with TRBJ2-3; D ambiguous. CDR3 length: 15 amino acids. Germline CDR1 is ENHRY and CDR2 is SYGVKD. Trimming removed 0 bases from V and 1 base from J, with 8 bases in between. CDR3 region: CAISESSPRTDTQYF. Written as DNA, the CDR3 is TGTGCCATCAGTGAGTCGTCCCCTCGCACAGATACGCAGTATTTT.

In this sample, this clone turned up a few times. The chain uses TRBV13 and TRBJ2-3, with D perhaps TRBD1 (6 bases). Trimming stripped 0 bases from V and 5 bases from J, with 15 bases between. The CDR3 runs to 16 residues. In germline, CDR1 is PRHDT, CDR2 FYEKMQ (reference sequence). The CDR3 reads CASSLGRTVLQDTQYF. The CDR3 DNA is TGTGCCAGCAGCTTAGGCCGGACAGTTCTTCAAGATACGCAGTATTTT.

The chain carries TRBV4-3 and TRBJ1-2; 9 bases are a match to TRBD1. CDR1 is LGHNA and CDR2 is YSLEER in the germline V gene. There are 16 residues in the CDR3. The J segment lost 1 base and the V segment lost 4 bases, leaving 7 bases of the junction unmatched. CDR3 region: CASSPKQGAGNYGYTF. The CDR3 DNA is TGCGCCAGCAGCCCAAAACAGGGGGCGGGTAACTATGGCTACACCTTC.

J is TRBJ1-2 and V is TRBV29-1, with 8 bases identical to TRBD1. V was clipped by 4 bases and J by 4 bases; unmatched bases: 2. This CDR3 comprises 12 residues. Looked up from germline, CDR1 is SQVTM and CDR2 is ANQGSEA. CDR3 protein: CSVGGTGYGYTF. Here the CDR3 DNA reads TGCAGCGTTGGCGGGACAGGCTATGGCTACACCTTC.